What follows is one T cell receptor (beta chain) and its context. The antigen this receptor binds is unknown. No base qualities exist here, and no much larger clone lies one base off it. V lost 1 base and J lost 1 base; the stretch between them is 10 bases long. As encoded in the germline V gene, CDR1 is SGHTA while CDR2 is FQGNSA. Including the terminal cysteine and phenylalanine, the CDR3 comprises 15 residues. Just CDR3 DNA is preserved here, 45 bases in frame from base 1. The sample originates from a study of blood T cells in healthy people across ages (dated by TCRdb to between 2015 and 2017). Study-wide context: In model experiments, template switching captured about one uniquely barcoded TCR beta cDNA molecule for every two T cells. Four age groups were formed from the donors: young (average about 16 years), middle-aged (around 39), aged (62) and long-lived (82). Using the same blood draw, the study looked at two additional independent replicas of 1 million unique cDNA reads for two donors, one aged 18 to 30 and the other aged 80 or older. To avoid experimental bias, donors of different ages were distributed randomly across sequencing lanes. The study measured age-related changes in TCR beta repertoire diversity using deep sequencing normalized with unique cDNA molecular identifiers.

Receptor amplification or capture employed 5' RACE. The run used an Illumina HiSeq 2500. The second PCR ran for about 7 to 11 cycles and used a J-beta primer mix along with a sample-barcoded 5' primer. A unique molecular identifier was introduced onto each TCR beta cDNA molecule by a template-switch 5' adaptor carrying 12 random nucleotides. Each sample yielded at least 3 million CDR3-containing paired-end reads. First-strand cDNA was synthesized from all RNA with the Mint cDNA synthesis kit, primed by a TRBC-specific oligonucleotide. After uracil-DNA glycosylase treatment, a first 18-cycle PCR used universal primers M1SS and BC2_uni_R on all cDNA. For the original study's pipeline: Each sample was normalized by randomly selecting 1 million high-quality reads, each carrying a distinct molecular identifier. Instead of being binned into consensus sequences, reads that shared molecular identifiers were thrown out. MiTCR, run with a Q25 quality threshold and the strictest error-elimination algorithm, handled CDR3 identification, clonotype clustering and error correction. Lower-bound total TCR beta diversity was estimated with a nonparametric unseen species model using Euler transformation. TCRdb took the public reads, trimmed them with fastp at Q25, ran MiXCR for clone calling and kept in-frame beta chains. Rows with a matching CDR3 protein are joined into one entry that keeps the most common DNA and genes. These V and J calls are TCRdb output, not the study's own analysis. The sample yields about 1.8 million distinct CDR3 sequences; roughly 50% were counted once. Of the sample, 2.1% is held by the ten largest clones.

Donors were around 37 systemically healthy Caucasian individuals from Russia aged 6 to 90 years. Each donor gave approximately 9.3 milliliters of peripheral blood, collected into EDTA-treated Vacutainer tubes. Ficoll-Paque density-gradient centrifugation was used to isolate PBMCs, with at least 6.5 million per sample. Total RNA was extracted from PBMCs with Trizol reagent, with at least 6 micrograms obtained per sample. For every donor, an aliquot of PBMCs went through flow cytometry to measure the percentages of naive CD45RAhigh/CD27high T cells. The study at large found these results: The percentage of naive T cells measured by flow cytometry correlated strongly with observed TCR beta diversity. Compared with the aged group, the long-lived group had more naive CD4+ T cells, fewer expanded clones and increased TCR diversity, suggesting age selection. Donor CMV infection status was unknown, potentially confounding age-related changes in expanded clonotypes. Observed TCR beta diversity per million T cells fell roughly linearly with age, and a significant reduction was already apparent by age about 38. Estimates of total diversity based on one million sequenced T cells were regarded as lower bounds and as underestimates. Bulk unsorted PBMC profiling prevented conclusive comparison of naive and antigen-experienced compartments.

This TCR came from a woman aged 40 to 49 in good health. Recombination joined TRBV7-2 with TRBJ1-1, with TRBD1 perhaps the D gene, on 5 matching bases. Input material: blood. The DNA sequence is TGTGCCAGCAGCTTAGGGGACCTACCGAACACTGAAGCTTTCTTT. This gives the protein CASSLGDLPNTEAFF.